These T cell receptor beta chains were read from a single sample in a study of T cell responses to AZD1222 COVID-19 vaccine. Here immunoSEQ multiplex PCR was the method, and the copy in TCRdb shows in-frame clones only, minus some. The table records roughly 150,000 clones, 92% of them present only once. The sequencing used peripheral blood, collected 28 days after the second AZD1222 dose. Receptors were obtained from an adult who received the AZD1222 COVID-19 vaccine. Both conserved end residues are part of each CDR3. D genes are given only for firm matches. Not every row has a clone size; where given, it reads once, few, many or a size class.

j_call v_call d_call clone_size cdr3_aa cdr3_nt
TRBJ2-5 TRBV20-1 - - CSARDGPTQYF TGCAGTGCTAGAGATGGGCCGACCCAGTACTTC
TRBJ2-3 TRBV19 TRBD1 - CASSMGPGQALSTDTQYF TGTGCCAGTAGTATGGGACCGGGACAGGCCCTTAGCACAGATACGCAGTATTTT
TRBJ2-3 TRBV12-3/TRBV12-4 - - CASSRETWDTQYF TGTGCCAGCAGTAGGGAGACGTGGGATACGCAGTATTTT
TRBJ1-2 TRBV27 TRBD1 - CASSGTGFVYTF TGTGCCAGCAGCGGGACAGGGTTCGTCTACACCTTC
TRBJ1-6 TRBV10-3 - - CAISELSGSPLHF TGTGCCATCAGTGAGCTATCGGGCTCACCCCTCCACTTT
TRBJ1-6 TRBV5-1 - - CASSPRGNSPLHF TGCGCCAGCAGCCCCAGGGGCAATTCACCCCTCCACTTT
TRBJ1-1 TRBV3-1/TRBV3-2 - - CASSQEGRPGTEAFF TGTGCCAGCAGCCAAGAAGGGCGCCCGGGGACTGAAGCTTTCTTT
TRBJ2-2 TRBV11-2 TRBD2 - CASSLVGGRTLGGELFF TGTGCCAGCAGCTTAGTGGGCGGGAGAACCTTAGGCGGGGAGCTGTTTTTT
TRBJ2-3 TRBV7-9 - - CASSLGVYEATDTQYF TGTGCCAGCAGCTTAGGCGTTTACGAAGCCACAGATACGCAGTATTTT
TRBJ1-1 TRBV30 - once CAWSAFNLEAFF TGTGCCTGGAGTGCCTTTAACCTTGAAGCTTTCTTT
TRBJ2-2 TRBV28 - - CASEKRDANTGELFF TGTGCCAGCGAAAAGCGCGACGCGAACACCGGGGAGCTGTTTTTT
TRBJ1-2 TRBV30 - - CAWSVEIGAYGYTF TGTGCCTGGAGTGTAGAAATTGGCGCTTATGGCTACACCTTC
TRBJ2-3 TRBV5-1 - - CASSPSPQAGDTQYF TGCGCCAGCAGTCCATCCCCCCAGGCTGGAGATACGCAGTATTTT
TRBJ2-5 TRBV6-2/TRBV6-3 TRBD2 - CASSFGVAGGTQYF TGTGCCAGCAGTTTCGGGGTAGCGGGAGGTACCCAGTACTTC
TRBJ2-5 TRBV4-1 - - CASSQDKETQYF TGCGCCAGCAGCCAAGATAAAGAGACCCAGTACTTC
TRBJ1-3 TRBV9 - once CASSVEGNSGNTIYF TGTGCCAGCAGCGTAGAGGGAAACTCTGGAAACACCATATATTTT
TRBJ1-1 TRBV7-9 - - CASSFGQLLLGTEAFF TGTGCCAGCAGCTTTGGACAACTGTTGCTGGGCACTGAAGCTTTCTTT
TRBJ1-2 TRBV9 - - CASSVGQNYGYTF TGTGCCAGCAGCGTAGGGCAGAACTATGGCTACACCTTC
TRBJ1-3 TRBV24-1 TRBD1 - CATSDAGTGSSGNTIYF TGTGCCACCAGTGATGCCGGGACAGGTAGCTCTGGAAACACCATATATTTT
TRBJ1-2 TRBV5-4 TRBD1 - CASSPSPGTGYGYTF TGTGCCAGCAGCCCGAGCCCCGGGACAGGGTATGGCTACACCTTC
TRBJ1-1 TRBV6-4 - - CASRDRTNTEAFF TGTGCCAGCAGGGACAGAACTAACACTGAAGCTTTCTTT
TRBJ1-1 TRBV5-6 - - CASSGEMNTEAFF TGTGCCAGCAGCGGGGAAATGAACACTGAAGCTTTCTTT
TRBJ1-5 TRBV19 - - CASSISGAHQPQHF TGTGCCAGTAGTATTTCAGGGGCCCATCAGCCCCAGCATTTT
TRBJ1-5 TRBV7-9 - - CASSPPGLGNQPQHF TGTGCCAGCAGCCCTCCGGGGCTCGGCAATCAGCCCCAGCATTTT
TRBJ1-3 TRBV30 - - CAWSAGSRVRNTIYF TGTGCCTGGAGTGCAGGTTCCAGGGTGAGAAACACCATATATTTT
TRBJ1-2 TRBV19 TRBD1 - CASSSVQGIYGYTF TGTGCCAGTAGTAGCGTACAGGGGATCTATGGCTACACCTTC
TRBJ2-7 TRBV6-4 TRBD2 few CASTPAGREGTYEQYF TGTGCCAGCACCCCCGCGGGGCGGGAGGGGACCTACGAGCAGTACTTC
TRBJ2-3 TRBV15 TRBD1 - CATSKAGGFSTDTQYF TGTGCCACCAGCAAGGCAGGGGGTTTTAGCACAGATACGCAGTATTTT
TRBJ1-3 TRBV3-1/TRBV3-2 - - CASSQPKAGGNTIYF TGTGCCAGCAGCCAACCCAAGGCAGGGGGAAACACCATATATTTT